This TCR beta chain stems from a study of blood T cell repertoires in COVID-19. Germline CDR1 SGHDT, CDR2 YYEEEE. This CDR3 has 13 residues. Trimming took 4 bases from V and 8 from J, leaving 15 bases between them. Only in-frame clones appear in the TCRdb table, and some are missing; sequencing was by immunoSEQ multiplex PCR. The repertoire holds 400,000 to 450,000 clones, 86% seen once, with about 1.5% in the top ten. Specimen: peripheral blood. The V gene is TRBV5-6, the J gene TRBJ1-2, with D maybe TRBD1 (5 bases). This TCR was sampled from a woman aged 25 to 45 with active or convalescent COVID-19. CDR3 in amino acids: CASSVTGVRGYTF. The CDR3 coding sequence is TGTGCCAGCAGCGTCACGGGGGTGCGAGGCTACACCTTC.